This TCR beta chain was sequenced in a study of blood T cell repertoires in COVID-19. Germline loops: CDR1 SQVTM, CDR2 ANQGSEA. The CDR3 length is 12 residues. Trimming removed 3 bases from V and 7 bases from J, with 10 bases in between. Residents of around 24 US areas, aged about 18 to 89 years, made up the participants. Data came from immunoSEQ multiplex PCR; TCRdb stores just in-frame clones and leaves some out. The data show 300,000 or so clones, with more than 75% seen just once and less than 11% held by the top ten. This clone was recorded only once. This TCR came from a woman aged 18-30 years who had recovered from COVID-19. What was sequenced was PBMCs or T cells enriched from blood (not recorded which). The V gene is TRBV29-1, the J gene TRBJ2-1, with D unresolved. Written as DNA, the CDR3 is TGCAGCGTTGAGGTGACTCCTAATGAGCAGTTCTTC. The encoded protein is CSVEVTPNEQFF.